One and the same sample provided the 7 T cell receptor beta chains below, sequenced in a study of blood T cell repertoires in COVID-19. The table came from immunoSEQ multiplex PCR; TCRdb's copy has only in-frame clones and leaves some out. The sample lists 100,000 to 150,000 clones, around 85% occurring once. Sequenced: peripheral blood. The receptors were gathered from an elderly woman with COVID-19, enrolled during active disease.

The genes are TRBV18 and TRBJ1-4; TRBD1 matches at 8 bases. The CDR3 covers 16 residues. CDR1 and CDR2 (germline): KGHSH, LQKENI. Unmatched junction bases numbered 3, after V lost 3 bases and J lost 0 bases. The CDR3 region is CASSPQGATTNEKLFF. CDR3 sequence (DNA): TGTGCCAGCTCACCTCAGGGGGCCACAACTAATGAAAAACTGTTTTTT.

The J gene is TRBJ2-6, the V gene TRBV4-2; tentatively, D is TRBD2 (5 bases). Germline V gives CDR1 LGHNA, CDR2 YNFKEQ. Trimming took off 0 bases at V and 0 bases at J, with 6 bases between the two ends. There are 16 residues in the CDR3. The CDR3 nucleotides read TGTGCCAGCAGCCAAGAGGGGAGCTCTGGGGCCAACGTCCTGACTTTC. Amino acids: CASSQEGSSGANVLTF.

The CDR3 region is CASREGQASSYEQYF. DNA of the CDR3: TGTGCCAGCAGAGAGGGACAGGCGAGCTCCTACGAGCAGTACTTC. V is TRBV6-5 and J is TRBJ2-7; 8 positions agree with TRBD1. The CDR3 length is 15 residues. The ends lost 6 bases at V and 0 bases at J; junction bases unmatched: 7. CDR1 and CDR2 from the germline V gene are MNHEY and SVGAGI.

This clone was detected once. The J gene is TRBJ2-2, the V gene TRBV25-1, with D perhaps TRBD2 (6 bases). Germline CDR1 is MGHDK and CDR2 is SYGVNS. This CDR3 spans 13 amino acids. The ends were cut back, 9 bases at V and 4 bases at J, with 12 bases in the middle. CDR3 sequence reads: CASLLGSTGELFF. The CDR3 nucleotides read TGTGCCAGTCTCCTCGGGAGCACCGGGGAGCTGTTTTTT.

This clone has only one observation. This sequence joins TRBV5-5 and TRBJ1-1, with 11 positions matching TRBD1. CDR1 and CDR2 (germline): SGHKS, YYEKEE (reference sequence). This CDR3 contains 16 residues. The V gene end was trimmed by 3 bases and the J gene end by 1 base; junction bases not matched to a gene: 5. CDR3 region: CASSSGQGAGNTEAFF. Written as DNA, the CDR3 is TGTGCCAGCAGCTCCGGACAGGGGGCAGGGAACACTGAAGCTTTCTTT.

CDR3 amino acids: CASSFPLAGGREQYF. The CDR3 DNA is TGTGCCAGCAGTTTTCCCTTGGCGGGAGGGCGCGAGCAGTACTTC. This chain joins TRBV28 and TRBJ2-7; 9 bases align to TRBD2. The CDR3 extends over 15 amino acids. V lost 3 bases to trimming and J lost 6 bases; unmatched junction nucleotides: 9. CDR1 MDHEN and CDR2 SYDVKM come from the germline V gene.

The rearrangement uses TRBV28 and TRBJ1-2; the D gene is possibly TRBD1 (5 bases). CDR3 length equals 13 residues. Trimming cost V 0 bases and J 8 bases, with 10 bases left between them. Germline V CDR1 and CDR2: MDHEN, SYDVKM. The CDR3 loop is CASSLWQGSGYTF. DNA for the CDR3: TGTGCCAGCAGTTTATGGCAGGGTAGCGGCTACACCTTC.